This TCR beta chain was observed in a study of blood T cell repertoires in COVID-19 (TCRdb year 2020). Looking at the study overall: Collaborator samples came from the United States, Italy and Spain and covered acute and convalescent phases of COVID-19. Samples came from the ongoing ImmuneRACE study (first 160 participants) plus 1,254 subjects from 6 global collaborators. The material from the prospective study consisted of cDNA or gDNA derived from T cells, B-cell-depleted T cells, or PBMCs. Deeply sampled blood TCRbeta repertoires from subjects exposed to, actively infected with, or recovered from COVID-19 were included in the dataset. Sample metadata almost always included a de-identified subject ID, COVID-19 status, age in years and sex. The repertoires were released in a freely available public database intended as a resource for research on the immune response to SARS-CoV-2. HLA class I and class II types, where available, came from metadata supplied by the sample provider rather than from assay-based typing. Points the paper makes about the study in general: The quantity of clinical and demographic metadata differed by source and by participant and was supplied without curation.

Participants in the prospective study were enrolled through a virtual design, were aged roughly 18 to 100 years, and lived in approximately 25 United States geographic areas. In the prospective study, participants were assigned to cohorts based on the clinical history participants reported in a screening survey and a study questionnaire. Recovered participants in ImmuneRACE Cohort 3 were defined as having two consecutive negative NP/OP PCR tests, clearance from a healthcare professional, or resolution of symptoms. Each participant in the prospective study had whole blood, serum and a nasopharyngeal or oropharyngeal swab collected by mobile phlebotomists. Prospective study participants could optionally give additional blood draws and questionnaires over an approximately two-month period. Before DNA extraction, blood samples from the prospective study were shipped at room temperature or frozen. As concerns this clone: Its antigen is currently not known. No base quality information exists; no much larger clone differs at one position.

The immunoSEQ Assay, a bias-controlled multiplex PCR, was used to amplify TCRbeta CDR3 regions from genomic DNA. The source study handled its data this way. The number of nucleated cells in each sample was estimated from the amplification of reference gene primers within the assay. To quantify the absolute abundance of each unique TCRbeta CDR3 rearrangement, sequence reads were collapsed and filtered. Productive Simpson clonality was computed per sample as the square root of Simpson's diversity index over productive rearrangements. TCRdb retrieved this table from immuneACCESS and kept in-frame rearrangements only. Not all clones are present; in checked studies, unresolved V genes account for under half, and no reason is known for the remainder. V and J calls and clone size are as listed in that table; D and trimming were resolved from the DNA. Present in this sample are roughly 150,000 clones, approximately 86% of which were seen just once. The ten largest account for over 15% of the sample.

The sequenced sample was PBMCs or T cells enriched from blood (not recorded which). The source of this sequence is a man aged 60 to 69 who had recovered from COVID-19.

The CDR3 amino acid sequence is: CSVNTPGQTYLNGYTF. The DNA reads TGCAGCGTTAATACTCCGGGACAGACCTATCTCAATGGCTACACCTTC. The sequence links TRBV29-1 to TRBJ1-2; 7 central nucleotides agree with TRBD1. The CDR3 contains 16 residues, cysteine and phenylalanine counted. Of the read, only the CDR3 DNA is kept; its 48 bases are in frame from base 1. The germline V gene gives CDR1 as SQVTM and CDR2 as ANQGSEA. V has 5 bases trimmed and J has 6 bases trimmed; junction bases matching no gene number 18.